The clone carrying this TCR beta chain was seen a few times. Its antigen is not known. Using immunoSEQ multiplex PCR, the repertoire was profiled, and TCRdb retains in-frame clones only, with some absent. This sample has about 85,000 clones; roughly nine tenths occur once, and the top ten carry roughly 7.6%. This record comes from a study of T cell responses to AZD1222 COVID-19 vaccine. General study findings and limits: Vaccination with two AZD1222 doses was followed by a rise in Spike-specific TCR breadth and depth. Reportedly, nearly half of unique spike TCRs recognized epitopes outside B.1.351/B.1.1.7 mutations. AZD1222 recipients seropositive at baseline numbered only five to seven. Possibly, clonal diversity was underestimated; donors were largely white British and included more females.

Between the trimmed V and J ends, which lost 1 base and 3 bases, there was a span of 7 bases. CDR1 is LGHDT and CDR2 is YNNKEL in the germline V gene (reference sequence). The CDR3 spans 13 residues. The specimen was peripheral blood, collected on day 0 of AZD1222 vaccination. The clonotype was recovered from an adult in good health. This chain uses TRBV3-1 (or the pseudogene TRBV3-2) with TRBJ2-7, with D unclear. The CDR3 protein is CASSQGISYEQYF. CDR3 sequence (DNA): TGTGCCAGCAGCCAAGGCATTAGCTACGAGCAGTACTTC.